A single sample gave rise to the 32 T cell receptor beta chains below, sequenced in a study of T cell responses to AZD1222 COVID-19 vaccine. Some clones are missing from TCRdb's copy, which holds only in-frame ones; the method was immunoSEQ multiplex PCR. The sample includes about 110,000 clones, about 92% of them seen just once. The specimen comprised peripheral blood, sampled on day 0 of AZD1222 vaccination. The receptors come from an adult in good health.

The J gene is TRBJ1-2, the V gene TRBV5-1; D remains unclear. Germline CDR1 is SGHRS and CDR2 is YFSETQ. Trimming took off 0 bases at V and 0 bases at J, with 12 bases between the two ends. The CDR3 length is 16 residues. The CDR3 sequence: CASSLGWGMANYGYTF. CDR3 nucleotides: TGCGCCAGCAGCTTGGGTTGGGGAATGGCTAACTATGGCTACACCTTC.

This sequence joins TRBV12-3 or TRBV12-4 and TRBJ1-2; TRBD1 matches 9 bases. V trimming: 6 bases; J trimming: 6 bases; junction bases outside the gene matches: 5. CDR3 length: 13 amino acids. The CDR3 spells CASRRTGVDGYTF. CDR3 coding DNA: TGTGCCAGCAGAAGGACAGGGGTCGATGGCTACACCTTC.

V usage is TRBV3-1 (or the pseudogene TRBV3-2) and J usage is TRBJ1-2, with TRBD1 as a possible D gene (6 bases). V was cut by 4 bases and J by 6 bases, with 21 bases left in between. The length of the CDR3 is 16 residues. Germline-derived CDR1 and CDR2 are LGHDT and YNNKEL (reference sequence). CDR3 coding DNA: TGTGCCAGCAGCCCGAGGGATACGGGGGCGAGTAATGGCTACACCTTC. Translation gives CASSPRDTGASNGYTF.

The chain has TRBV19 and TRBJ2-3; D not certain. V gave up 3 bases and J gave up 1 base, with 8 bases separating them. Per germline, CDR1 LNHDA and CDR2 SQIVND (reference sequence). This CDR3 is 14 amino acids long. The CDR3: CASSISRGTDTQYF. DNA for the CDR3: TGTGCCAGTAGTATCTCCCGGGGCACAGATACGCAGTATTTT.

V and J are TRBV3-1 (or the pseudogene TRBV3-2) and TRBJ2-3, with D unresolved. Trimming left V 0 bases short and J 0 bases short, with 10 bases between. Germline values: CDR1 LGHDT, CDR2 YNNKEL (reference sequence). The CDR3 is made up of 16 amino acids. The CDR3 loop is CASSQDPATSTDTQYF. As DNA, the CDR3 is TGTGCCAGCAGCCAAGATCCGGCGACTAGCACAGATACGCAGTATTTT.

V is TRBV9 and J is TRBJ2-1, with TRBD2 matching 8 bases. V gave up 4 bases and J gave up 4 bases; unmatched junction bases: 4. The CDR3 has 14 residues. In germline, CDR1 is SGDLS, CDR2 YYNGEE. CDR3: CASSTSGGYNEQFF. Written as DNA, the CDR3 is TGTGCCAGCAGCACCAGCGGGGGATACAATGAGCAGTTCTTC.

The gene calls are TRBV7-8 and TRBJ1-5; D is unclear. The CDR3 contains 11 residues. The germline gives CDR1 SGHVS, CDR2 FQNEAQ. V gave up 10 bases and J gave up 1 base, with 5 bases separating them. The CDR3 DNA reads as TGTGCCACCGGGAGCAATCAGCCCCAGCATTTT. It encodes CATGSNQPQHF.

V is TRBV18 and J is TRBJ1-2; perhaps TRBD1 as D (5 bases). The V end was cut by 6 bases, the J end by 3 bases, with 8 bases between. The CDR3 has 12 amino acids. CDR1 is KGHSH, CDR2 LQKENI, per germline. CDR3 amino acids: CASSPGDYGYTF. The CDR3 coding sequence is TGTGCCAGCTCGCCGGGGGACTATGGCTACACCTTC. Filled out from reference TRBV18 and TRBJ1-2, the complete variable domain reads NAGVMQNPRHLVRRRGQEARLRCSPMKGHSHVYWYRQLPEEGLKFMVYLQKENIIDESGMPKERFSAEFPKEGPSILRIQQVVRGDSAAYFCASSPGDYGYTFGSGTRLTVV.

This CDR3 is CAWSPGLAGDTQYF. Here the CDR3 DNA reads TGTGCCTGGAGTCCGGGACTAGCGGGGGATACGCAGTATTTT. The genes are TRBV30 and TRBJ2-3; 13 bases align to TRBD2. V dropped 2 bases and J dropped 6; count of bases not matched to a gene: 2. This CDR3 has 14 amino acids. Germline V gene sequence: CDR1 GTSNPN, CDR2 SVGIG (reference sequence).

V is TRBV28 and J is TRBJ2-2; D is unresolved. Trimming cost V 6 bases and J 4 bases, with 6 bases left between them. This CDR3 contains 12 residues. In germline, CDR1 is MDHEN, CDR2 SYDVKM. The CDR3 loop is CASSQSTGELFF. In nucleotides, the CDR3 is TGTGCCAGCAGCCAATCCACCGGGGAGCTGTTTTTT.

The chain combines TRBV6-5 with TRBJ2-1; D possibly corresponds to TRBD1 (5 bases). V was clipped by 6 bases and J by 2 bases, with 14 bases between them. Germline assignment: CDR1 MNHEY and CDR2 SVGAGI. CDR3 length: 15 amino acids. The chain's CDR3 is CASSRGIRAYNEQFF. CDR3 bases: TGTGCCAGCAGCCGCGGAATCAGGGCCTACAATGAGCAGTTCTTC.

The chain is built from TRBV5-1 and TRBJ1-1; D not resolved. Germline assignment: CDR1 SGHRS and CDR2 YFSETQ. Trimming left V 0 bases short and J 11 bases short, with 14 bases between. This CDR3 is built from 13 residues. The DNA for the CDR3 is TGCGCCAGCAGCTTGGGACGCGGTTGGGAGGCTTTCTTT. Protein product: CASSLGRGWEAFF.

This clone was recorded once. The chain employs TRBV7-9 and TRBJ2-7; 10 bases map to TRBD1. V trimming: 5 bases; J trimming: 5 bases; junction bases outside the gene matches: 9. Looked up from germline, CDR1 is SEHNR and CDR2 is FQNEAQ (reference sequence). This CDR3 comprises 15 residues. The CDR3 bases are TGTGCCAGCAGCCTCCGGGACAGGGGTGCGGACGAGCAGTACTTC. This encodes CASSLRDRGADEQYF.

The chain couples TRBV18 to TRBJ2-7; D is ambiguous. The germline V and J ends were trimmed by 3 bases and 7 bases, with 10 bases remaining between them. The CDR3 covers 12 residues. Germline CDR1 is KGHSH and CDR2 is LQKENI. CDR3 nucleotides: TGTGCCAGCTCACCGTTTGGGCGTGAGCAGTACTTC. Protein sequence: CASSPFGREQYF.

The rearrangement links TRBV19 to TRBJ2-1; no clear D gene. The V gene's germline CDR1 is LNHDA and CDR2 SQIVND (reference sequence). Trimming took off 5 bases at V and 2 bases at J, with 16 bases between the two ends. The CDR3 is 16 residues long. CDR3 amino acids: CASSLTLEDTYNEQFF. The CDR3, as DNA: TGTGCCAGTAGTCTTACTCTAGAGGATACCTACAATGAGCAGTTCTTC. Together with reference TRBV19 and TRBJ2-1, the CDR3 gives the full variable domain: DGGITQSPKYLFRKEGQNVTLSCEQNLNHDAMYWYRQDPGQGLRLIYYSQIVNDFQKGDIAEGYSVSREKKESFPLTVTSAQKNPTAFYLCASSLTLEDTYNEQFFGPGTRLTVL.

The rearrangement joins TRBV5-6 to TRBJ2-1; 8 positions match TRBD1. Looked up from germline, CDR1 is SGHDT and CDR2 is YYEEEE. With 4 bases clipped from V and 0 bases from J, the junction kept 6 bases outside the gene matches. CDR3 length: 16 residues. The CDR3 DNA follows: TGTGCCAGCAGCCCAGGGACAGGCCGCTCCTACAATGAGCAGTTCTTC. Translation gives CASSPGTGRSYNEQFF.

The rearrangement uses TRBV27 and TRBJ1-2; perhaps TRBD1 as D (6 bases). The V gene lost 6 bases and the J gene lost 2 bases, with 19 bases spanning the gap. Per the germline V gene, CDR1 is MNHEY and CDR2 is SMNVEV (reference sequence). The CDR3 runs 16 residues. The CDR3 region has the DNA TGTGCCAGCAGACCTGCGGGTACGGGGGCAAACTATGGCTACACCTTC. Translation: CASRPAGTGANYGYTF.

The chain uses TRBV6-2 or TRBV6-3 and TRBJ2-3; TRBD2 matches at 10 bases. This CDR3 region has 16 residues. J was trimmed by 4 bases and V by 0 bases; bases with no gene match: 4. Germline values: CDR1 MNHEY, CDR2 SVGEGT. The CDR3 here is CASSYSASGGPDTQYF. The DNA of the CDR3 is TGTGCCAGCAGTTACTCCGCTAGCGGGGGCCCAGATACGCAGTATTTT.

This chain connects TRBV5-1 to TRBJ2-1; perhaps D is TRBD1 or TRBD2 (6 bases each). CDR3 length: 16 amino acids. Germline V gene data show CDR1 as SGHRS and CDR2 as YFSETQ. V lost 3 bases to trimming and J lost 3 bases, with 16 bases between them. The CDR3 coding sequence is TGCGCCAGCAGCTGGGGGGCAGTCACACTCTACAATGAGCAGTTCTTC. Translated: CASSWGAVTLYNEQFF.

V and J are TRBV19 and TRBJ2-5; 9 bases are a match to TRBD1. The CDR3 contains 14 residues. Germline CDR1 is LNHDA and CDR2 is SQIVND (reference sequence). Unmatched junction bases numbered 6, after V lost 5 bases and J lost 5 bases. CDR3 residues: CASSRDRVSETQYF. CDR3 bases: TGTGCCAGTAGTCGGGACAGGGTCTCGGAGACCCAGTACTTC.

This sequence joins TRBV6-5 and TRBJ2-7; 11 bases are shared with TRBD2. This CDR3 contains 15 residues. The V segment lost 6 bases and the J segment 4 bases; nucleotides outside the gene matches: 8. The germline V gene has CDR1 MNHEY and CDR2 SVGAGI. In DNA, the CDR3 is TGTGCCAGCAGGCCCTTAGCGGGGGGGAGATACGAGCAGTACTTC. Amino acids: CASRPLAGGRYEQYF.

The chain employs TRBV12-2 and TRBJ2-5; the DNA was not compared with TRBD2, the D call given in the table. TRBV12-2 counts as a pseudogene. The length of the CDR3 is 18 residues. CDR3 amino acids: CASRSRIMWTSDQETQYF. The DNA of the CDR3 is TGTGCAAGTCGCTCAAGGATTATGTGGACTAGCGACCAAGAGACCCAGTACTTC.

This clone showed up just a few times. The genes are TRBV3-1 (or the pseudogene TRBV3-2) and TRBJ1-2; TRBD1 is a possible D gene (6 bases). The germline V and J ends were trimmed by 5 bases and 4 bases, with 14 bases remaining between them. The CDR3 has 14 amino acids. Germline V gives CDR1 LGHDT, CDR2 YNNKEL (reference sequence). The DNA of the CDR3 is TGTGCCAGCAGCAGACAGGACGGACGCTATGGCTACACCTTC. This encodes CASSRQDGRYGYTF.

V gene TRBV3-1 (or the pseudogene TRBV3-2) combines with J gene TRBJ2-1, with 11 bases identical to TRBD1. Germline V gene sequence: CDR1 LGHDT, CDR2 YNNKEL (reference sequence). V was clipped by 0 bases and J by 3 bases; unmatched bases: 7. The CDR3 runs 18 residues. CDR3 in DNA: TGTGCCAGCAGCCAAGATAGCGGGGACAGGGGGTACTACAATGAGCAGTTCTTC. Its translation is CASSQDSGDRGYYNEQFF.

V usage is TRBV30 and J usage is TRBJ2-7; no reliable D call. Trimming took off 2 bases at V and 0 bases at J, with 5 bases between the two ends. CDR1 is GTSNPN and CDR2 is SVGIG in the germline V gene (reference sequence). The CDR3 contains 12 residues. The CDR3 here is CAWSTHSYEQYF. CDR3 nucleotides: TGTGCCTGGAGTACTCACTCCTACGAGCAGTACTTC.

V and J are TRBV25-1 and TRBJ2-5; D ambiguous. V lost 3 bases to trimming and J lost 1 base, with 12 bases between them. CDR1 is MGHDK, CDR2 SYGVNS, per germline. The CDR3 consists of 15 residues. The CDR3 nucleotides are TGTGCCAGCAGTGAGTCCGACCCAACCCAAGAGACCCAGTACTTC. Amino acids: CASSESDPTQETQYF.

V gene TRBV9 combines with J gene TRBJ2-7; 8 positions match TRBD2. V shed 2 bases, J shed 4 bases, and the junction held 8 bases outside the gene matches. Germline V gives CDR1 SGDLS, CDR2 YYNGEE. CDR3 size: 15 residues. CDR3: CASSVNDGRGYEQYF. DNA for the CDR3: TGTGCCAGCAGCGTGAATGACGGGAGGGGATACGAGCAGTACTTC.

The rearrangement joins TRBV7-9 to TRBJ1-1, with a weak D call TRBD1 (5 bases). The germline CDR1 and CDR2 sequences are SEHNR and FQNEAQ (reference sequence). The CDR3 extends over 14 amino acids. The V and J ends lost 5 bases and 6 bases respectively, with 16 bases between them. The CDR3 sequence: CASSRDGPRPEAFF. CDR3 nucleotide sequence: TGTGCCAGCAGCCGGGACGGCCCCAGGCCTGAAGCTTTCTTT.

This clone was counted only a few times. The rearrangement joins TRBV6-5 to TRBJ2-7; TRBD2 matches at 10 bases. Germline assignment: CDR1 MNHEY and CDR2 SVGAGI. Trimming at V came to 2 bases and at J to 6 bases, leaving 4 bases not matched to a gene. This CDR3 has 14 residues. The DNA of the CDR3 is TGTGCCAGCAGTTACGAGCGGGGGGGCAGCGAGCAGTACTTC. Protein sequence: CASSYERGGSEQYF.

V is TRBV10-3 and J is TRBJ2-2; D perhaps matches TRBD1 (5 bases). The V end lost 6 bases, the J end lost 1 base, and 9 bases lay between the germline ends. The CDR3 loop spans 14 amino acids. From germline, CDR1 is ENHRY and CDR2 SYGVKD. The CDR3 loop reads CAIRTTVNTGELFF. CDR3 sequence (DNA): TGTGCCATCAGAACGACAGTGAACACCGGGGAGCTGTTTTTT.

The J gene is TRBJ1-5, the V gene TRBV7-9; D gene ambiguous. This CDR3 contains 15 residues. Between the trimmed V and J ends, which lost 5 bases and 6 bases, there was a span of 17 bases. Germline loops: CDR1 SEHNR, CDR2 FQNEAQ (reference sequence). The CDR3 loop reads CASSHGALEAQPQHF. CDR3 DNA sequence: TGTGCCAGCAGCCATGGTGCCCTAGAGGCTCAGCCCCAGCATTTT.

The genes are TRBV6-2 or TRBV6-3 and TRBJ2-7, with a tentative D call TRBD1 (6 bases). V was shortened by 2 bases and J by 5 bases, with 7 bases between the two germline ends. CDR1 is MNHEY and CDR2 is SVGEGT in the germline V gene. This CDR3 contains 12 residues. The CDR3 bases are TGTGCCAGCAGTTACAGGGGGAACGAGCAGTACTTC. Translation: CASSYRGNEQYF.